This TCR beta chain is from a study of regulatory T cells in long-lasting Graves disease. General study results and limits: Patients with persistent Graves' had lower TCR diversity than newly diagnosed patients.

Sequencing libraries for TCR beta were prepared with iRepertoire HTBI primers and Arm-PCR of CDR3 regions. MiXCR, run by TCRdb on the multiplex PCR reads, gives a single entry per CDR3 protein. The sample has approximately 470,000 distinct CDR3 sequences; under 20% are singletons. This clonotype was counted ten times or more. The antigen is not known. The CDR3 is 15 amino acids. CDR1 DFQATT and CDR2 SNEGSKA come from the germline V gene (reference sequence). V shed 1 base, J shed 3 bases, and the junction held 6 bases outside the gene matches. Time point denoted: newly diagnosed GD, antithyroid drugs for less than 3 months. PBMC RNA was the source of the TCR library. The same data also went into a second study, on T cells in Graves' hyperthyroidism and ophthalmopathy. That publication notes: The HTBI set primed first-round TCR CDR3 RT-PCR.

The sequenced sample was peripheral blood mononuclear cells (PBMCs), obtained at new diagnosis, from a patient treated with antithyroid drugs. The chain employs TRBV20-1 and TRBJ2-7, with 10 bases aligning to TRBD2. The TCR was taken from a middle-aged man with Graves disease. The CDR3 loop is CSARGTASGGYEQYF. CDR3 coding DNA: TGCAGTGCTAGAGGGACGGCTAGCGGGGGCTACGAGCAGTACTTC.